This TCR beta chain emerged from a study of control samples from healthy donors and cancer patients. CDR3 length: 16 residues. Trimming took off 0 bases at V and 3 bases at J, with 14 bases between the two ends. Germline V CDR1 and CDR2: LGHDT, YNNKEL (reference sequence). Using immunoSEQ multiplex PCR, the repertoire was profiled, and TCRdb retains in-frame clones only, with some absent. The sample shows roughly 100,000 clones, just under 95% of them seen only once. This receptor was obtained from a human donor in good health. The donor label of this sample is uncertain. The sample taken for sequencing was blood. This chain connects TRBV3-1 (or the pseudogene TRBV3-2) to TRBJ2-5; D is unclear. CDR3 in amino acids: CASSQDIGLREETQYF. The CDR3 DNA is TGTGCCAGCAGCCAAGATATCGGGCTTAGGGAAGAGACCCAGTACTTC.